This T cell receptor (beta chain) was retrieved from a study of T-cell reconstitution after alpha-beta-depleted transplantation in children. Study-wide points: Counts and diversity of T cells one year after transplant came mostly from newly produced T cells. As was reported, about two months after transplant, alpha-beta T cells came from several hundred expanded graft clones. Some patients showed high day-60 TCRbeta diversity, which derived from surviving recipient T cells and thymic progenitors.

Germline V gene lookup returns CDR1 KGHDR and CDR2 SFDVKD. V dropped 9 bases and J dropped 2; count of bases not matched to a gene: 5. The CDR3 runs 14 residues. For TCRbeta, the library was prepared with unique molecular identifiers. A single record per CDR3 protein comes from TCRdb applying MiXCR to the PCR reads. The sample includes 750,000 to 950,000 distinct CDR3 sequences, 15% to 20% seen only once; the top ten take 5%. This clonotype was counted between two and nine times. As yet, its antigen is unknown. The sequencing used PBMCs, mostly from graft donor cells, collected 360 days after TCRalphabeta/CD19-depleted stem cell transplant. This clonotype was sampled from a male patient younger than 18 who had a stem cell transplant for acute lymphoblastic leukemia, so the T cells may come from the graft donor. The genes are TRBV24-1 and TRBJ2-7; 11 positions agree with TRBD1. The CDR3 bases are TGTGCCACCCTACCGGGACAGGGGGCCTACGAGCAGTACTTC. This encodes CATLPGQGAYEQYF.